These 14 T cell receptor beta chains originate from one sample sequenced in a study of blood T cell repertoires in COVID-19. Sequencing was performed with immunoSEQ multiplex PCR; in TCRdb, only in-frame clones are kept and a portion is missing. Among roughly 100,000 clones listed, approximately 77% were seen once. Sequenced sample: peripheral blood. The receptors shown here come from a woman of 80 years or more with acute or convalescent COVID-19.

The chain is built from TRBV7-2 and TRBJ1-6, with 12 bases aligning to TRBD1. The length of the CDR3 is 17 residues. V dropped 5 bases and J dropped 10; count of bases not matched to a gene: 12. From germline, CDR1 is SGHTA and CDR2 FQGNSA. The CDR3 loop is CASSQAGTGGSRSPLHF. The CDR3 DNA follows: TGTGCCAGCAGCCAAGCGGGGACAGGGGGCTCACGGTCACCCCTCCACTTT.

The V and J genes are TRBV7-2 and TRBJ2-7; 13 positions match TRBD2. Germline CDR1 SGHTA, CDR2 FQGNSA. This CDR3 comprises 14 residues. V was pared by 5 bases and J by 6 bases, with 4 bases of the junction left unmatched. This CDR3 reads CASSALAGGLEQYF. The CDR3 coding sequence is TGTGCCAGCAGCGCACTAGCGGGGGGGCTCGAGCAGTACTTC.

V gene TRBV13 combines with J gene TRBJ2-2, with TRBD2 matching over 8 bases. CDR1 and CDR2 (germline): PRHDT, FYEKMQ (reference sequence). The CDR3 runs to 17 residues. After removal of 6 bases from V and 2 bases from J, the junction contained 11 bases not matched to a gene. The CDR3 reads CASRSYNSGGNTGELFF. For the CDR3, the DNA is TGTGCCAGCAGATCCTATAACAGCGGGGGTAACACCGGGGAGCTGTTTTTT. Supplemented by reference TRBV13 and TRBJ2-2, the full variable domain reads AAGVIQSPRHLIKEKRETATLKCYPIPRHDTVYWYQQGPGQDPQFLISFYEKMQSDKGSIPDRFSAQQFSDYHSELNMSSLELGDSALYFCASRSYNSGGNTGELFFGEGSRLTVL.

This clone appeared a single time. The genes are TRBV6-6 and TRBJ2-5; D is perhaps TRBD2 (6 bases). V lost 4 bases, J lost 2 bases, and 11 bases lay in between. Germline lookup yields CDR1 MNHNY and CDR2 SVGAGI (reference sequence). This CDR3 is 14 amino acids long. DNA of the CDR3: TGTGCCAGCAGTTCCCTCGGGGGACAAGAGACCCAGTACTTC. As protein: CASSSLGGQETQYF.

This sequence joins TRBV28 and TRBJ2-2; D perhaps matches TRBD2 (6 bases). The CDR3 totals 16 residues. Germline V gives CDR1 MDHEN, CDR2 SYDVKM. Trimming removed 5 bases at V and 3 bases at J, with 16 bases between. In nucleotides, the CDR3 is TGTGCCAGCAGTCCGCTTCAGGAGGGGCACACCGGGGAGCTGTTTTTT. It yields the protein CASSPLQEGHTGELFF.

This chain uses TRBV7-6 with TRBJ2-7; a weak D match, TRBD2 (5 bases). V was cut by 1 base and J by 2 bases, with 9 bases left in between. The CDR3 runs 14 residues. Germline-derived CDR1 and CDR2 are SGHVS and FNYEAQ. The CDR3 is CASSLVPGTYEQYF. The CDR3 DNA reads TGTGCCAGCAGCTTAGTCCCCGGGACCTACGAGCAGTACTTC.

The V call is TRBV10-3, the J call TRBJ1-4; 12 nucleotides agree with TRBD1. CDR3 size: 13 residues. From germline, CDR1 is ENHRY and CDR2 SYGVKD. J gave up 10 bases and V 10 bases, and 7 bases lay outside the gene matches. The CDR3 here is CASTGTGGRKLFF. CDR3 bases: TGTGCCAGTACCGGGACAGGGGGCAGAAAACTGTTTTTT.

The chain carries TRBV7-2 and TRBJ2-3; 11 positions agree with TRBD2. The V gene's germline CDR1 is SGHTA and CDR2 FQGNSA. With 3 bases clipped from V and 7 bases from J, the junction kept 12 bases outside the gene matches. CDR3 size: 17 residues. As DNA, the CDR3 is TGTGCCAGCAGCTTGCATATAGCGGGGGGGCCTCTAAATACGCAGTATTTT. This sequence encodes CASSLHIAGGPLNTQYF. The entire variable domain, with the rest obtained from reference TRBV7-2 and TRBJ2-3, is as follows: GAGVSQSPSNKVTEKGKDVELRCDPISGHTALYWYRQSLGQGLEFLIYFQGNSAPDKSGLPSDRFSAERTGGSVSTLTIQRTQQEDSAVYLCASSLHIAGGPLNTQYFGPGTRLTVL.

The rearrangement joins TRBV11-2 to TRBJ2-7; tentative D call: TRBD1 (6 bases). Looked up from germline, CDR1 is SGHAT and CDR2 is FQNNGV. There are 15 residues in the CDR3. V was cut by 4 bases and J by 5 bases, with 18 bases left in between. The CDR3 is CASSSAWAGVDEQYF. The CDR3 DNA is TGTGCCAGCAGCTCGGCGTGGGCAGGGGTTGACGAGCAGTACTTC.

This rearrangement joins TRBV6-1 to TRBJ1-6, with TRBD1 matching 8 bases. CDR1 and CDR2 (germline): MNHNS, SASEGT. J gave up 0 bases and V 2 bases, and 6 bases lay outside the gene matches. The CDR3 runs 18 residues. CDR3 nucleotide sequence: TGTGCCAGCAGTGAACTCCGGACAGGGAGCTCCTATAATTCACCCCTCCACTTT. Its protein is CASSELRTGSSYNSPLHF.

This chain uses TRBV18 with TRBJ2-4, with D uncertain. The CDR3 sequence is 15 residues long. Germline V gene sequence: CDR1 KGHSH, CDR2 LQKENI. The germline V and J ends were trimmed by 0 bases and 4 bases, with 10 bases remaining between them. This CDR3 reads CASSPPSLVKNIQYF. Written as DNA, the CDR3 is TGTGCCAGCTCACCACCGTCTCTCGTGAAAAACATTCAGTACTTC.

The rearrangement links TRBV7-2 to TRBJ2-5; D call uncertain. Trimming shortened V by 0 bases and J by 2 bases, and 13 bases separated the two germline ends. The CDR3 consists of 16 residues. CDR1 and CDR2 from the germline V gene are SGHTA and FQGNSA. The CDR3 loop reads CASSLAMSGAQETQYF. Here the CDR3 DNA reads TGTGCCAGCAGCTTAGCGATGAGTGGAGCTCAAGAGACCCAGTACTTC.

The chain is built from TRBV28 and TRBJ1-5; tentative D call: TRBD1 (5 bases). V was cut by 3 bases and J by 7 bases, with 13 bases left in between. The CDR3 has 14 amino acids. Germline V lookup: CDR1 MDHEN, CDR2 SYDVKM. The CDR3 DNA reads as TGTGCCAGCAGTTTCAGTCAGGGAGGCCAGCCCCAGCATTTT. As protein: CASSFSQGGQPQHF.

The CDR3 DNA follows: TGTGCCAGCAGTTTAGACAGGGCGGACCAGCCCCAGCATTTT. As protein: CASSLDRADQPQHF. The V call is TRBV28, the J call TRBJ1-5; 7 nucleotides agree with TRBD1. CDR1 is MDHEN, CDR2 SYDVKM, per germline. V trimming: 2 bases; J trimming: 7 bases; junction bases outside the gene matches: 5. The CDR3 is made up of 14 amino acids.